This T cell receptor beta chain was profiled in a study of shared clonotypes between healthy human individuals. Only in-frame clones appear in the TCRdb table, and some are missing; sequencing was by immunoSEQ multiplex PCR. Of about 1.5 million clones detected, 95% to 97% appear once; the ten largest clones hold more than 0.9%. The CDR3 covers 13 residues. V was clipped by 8 bases and J by 3 bases; unmatched bases: 6. The germline V gene has CDR1 MDHEN and CDR2 SYDVKM. This clonotype was obtained from a man aged 25-45 years in good health. What was sequenced was naive CD4+ T cells sorted from blood. Described subset: CD45RA+ positively selected. J is TRBJ2-7 and V is TRBV28, with TRBD2 matching 8 bases. CDR3 DNA: TGTGCCAGCGCCGGGACTAGAAACTACGAGCAGTACTTC. It yields the protein CASAGTRNYEQYF.